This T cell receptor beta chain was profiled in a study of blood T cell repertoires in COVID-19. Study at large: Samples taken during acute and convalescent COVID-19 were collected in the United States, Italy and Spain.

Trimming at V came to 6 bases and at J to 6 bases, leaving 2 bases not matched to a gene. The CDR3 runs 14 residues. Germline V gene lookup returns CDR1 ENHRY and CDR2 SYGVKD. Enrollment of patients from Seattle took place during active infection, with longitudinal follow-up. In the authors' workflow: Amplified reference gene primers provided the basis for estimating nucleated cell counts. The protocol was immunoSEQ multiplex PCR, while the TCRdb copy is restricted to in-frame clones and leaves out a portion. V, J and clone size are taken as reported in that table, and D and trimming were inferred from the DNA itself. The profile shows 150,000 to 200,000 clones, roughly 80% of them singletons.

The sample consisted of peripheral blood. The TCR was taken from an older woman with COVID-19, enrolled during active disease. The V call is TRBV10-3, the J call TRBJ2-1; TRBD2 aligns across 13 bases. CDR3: CAISGLAGANEQFF. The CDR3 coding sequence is TGTGCCATCAGCGGACTAGCGGGAGCCAATGAGCAGTTCTTC.